This T cell receptor (beta chain) was sequenced for a study of blood T cell repertoires in COVID-19. About the study: COVID-19 samples from acute and convalescent phases originated in the United States, Italy and Spain. T cells, B-cell-depleted T cells, or PBMCs supplied cDNA or gDNA.

Recruitment covered 25 or so US areas and drew participants whose ages spanned roughly 18 to 100 years. The table came from immunoSEQ multiplex PCR; TCRdb's copy has only in-frame clones and leaves some out. This sample carries roughly 260,000 clones, 75% to 90% of them seen once, and the ten largest clones take more than 5%. The CDR3 length is 17 residues. The germline V and J ends were trimmed by 0 bases and 1 base, with 15 bases remaining between them. In germline, CDR1 is LNHNV, CDR2 YYDKDF (reference sequence). Sequenced input: PBMCs or T cells enriched from blood (not recorded which). The receptor comes from a woman aged 25 to 39 with acute COVID-19. The rearrangement joins TRBV15 to TRBJ1-1; D is unresolved. CDR3 in amino acids: CATSRDSRFSGNTEAFF. The DNA of the CDR3 is TGTGCCACCAGCAGAGATTCCAGATTTAGCGGGAACACTGAAGCTTTCTTT.